Included here is one T cell receptor beta chain sequence, with context. This entry comes from a study of blood T cell repertoires in COVID-19. Study-wide context: Samples taken during acute and convalescent COVID-19 were collected in the United States, Italy and Spain.

Sequencing used immunoSEQ multiplex PCR; TCRdb keeps in-frame clones, though not all of them. In the table there are about 390,000 clones, around 87% of which are singletons. The CDR3 length is 14 residues. CDR1 and CDR2 from the germline V gene are SGHRS and YFSETQ. Trimming removed 2 bases from V and 3 bases from J, with 11 bases in between. Sequencing input: peripheral blood. The V gene is TRBV5-1, the J gene TRBJ1-1, with D tentatively TRBD1 (6 bases). The TCR comes from a woman aged 60-75 years with COVID-19, enrolled during active disease. For the CDR3, the DNA is TGCGCCAGCAGCTTACAGGGCCAGGACACTGAAGCTTTCTTT. Its protein product is CASSLQGQDTEAFF.